This TCR beta chain was documented in a study of CD8 T cells in Susac syndrome. Trimming cost V 1 base and J 6 bases, with 21 bases left between them. Germline lookup yields CDR1 DFQATT and CDR2 SNEGSKA (reference sequence). The CDR3 is 17 amino acids. Sequencing of TCR beta was carried out in blood CD8+ and CD4+ T cells. RNA, at roughly 0.45 to 1 ug, was reverse transcribed with random hexamers. TCRdb reanalysed the immunoSEQ multiplex PCR reads using MiXCR and keeps one entry per CDR3 protein. Among approximately 190,000 distinct CDR3 sequences listed, roughly 92% were seen once. This rearrangement joins TRBV20-1 to TRBJ2-2; D is perhaps TRBD2 (5 bases). The sequencing input was CD4+ T cells from PBMCs. This sequence originates from a human donor in good health. The CDR3 region is CSARVAGSEVWAGELFF. In DNA, the CDR3 is TGCAGTGCTAGAGTGGCCGGGTCGGAGGTCTGGGCCGGGGAGCTGTTTTTT.